The next 5 T cell receptor beta chains were all read from a single sample in a study of molecular identifiers for immune sequencing clone quantification. From the PCR reads, TCRdb called clonotypes with MiXCR, one entry per CDR3 protein. The table has about 630,000 distinct CDR3 sequences, about 25% seen once; the top ten hold around 0.78%. The sample taken for sequencing was naive CD8+ T cells from blood, with Jurkat cell RNA spiked in. Described subset: FACS-sorted CD8+CD4-CCR7+CD45RA+ naive T cells. Receptor source: a human donor in good health. Some libraries in this study had Jurkat cell RNA spiked in.

There are many counts of this clonotype. V is TRBV28 and J is TRBJ2-7; 9 positions agree with TRBD1. This CDR3 region has 15 residues. The J segment lost 4 bases and the V segment lost 7 bases, leaving 11 bases of the junction unmatched. Germline CDR1 MDHEN, CDR2 SYDVKM. As DNA, the CDR3 is TGTGCCAGCACCCAAGTCGGGACAGGGCCTTACGAGCAGTACTTC. Protein product: CASTQVGTGPYEQYF.

The chain couples TRBV19 to TRBJ1-5, with 8 positions matching TRBD1. Unmatched junction bases numbered 7, after V lost 4 bases and J lost 5 bases. The germline gives CDR1 LNHDA, CDR2 SQIVND (reference sequence). The CDR3 contains 15 residues. The CDR3 protein is CASSTGTRGHQPQHF. In DNA, the CDR3 is TGTGCCAGTAGTACAGGCACCAGGGGGCATCAGCCCCAGCATTTT.

The rearrangement joins TRBV2 to TRBJ2-2, with D possibly matching TRBD1 (5 bases). Germline CDR1 SNHLY, CDR2 FYNNEI. V dropped 3 bases and J dropped 2 bases, with 10 bases sitting between them. The CDR3 has 15 amino acids. The CDR3 region is CASSDRETNTGELFF. The CDR3 nucleotides are TGTGCCAGCAGTGACAGGGAAACTAACACCGGGGAGCTGTTTTTT. Full variable domain (remainder filled in from reference TRBV2 and TRBJ2-2): EPEVTQTPSHQVTQMGQEVILRCVPISNHLYFYWYRQILGQKVEFLVSFYNNEISEKSEIFDDQFSVERPDGSNFTLKIRSTKLEDSAMYFCASSDRETNTGELFFGEGSRLTVL.

This clonotype was observed a handful of times. The chain combines TRBV13 with TRBJ2-7, with 12 bases matching TRBD2. This CDR3 has 17 residues. V shed 6 bases, J shed 0 bases, and the junction held 9 bases outside the gene matches. The germline CDR1 and CDR2 sequences are PRHDT and FYEKMQ (reference sequence). CDR3 protein: CASRTSSGGASSYEQYF. In DNA, the CDR3 is TGTGCCAGCAGGACTTCTAGCGGGGGGGCGAGCTCCTACGAGCAGTACTTC.

V gene TRBV19 combines with J gene TRBJ2-4; tentatively, D is TRBD2 (7 bases). The germline V gene has CDR1 LNHDA and CDR2 SQIVND (reference sequence). V shed 7 bases and J shed 8 bases, with 18 bases lying between them. CDR3 length: 14 residues. CDR3 bases: TGTGCCAGTATCGCGCCGGGGGGCTCCGACATTCAGTACTTC. Translated: CASIAPGGSDIQYF.